The rows below give T cell receptor beta chains drawn from one sample of a study of blood T cells in healthy people across ages. One entry per CDR3 protein results from TCRdb running MiXCR on the 5' RACE reads. The data show hundreds of thousands of distinct CDR3 sequences, 45% to 70% seen once. The specimen sequenced was blood. These receptors were collected from a man in his forties in good health. Both conserved end residues are part of each CDR3. The D gene is left open where the match is weak. Size values are once, few and many counts, or a class for expanded clones, and some rows have none.

>TRBD1|15|TRBJ1-4|many|TRBV3-1
CASSQAHRGGEKLFF
TGTGCCAGCAGCCAGGCACACAGGGGTGGAGAAAAACTGTTTTTT
>.|14|TRBJ1-1|.|TRBV7-2
CASSGQAMNTEAFF
TGTGCCAGCAGCGGGCAGGCGATGAACACTGAAGCTTTCTTT
>TRBD2|12|TRBJ2-1|.|TRBV20-1
CSARGGYNEQFF
TGCAGTGCCCGGGGAGGGTACAATGAGCAGTTCTTC
>TRBD2|15|TRBJ2-1|.|TRBV7-3
CASSPSGNTFNEQFF
TGTGCCAGCAGCCCGAGCGGGAATACCTTCAATGAGCAGTTCTTC
>TRBD1|17|TRBJ2-5|.|TRBV11-1
CASRGTGDPIWSETQYF
TGTGCCAGCCGCGGTACAGGGGACCCTATTTGGTCAGAGACCCAGTACTTC
>TRBD1|12|TRBJ1-5|.|TRBV29-1
CSAGTGDQPQHF
TGCAGCGCCGGGACAGGGGATCAGCCCCAGCATTTT
>.|12|TRBJ1-1|.|TRBV20-1
CSASQGTTEAFF
TGCAGTGCTAGTCAGGGTACCACTGAAGCTTTCTTT
>TRBD2|16|TRBJ2-3|.|TRBV6-1
CASSELGGDLTDTQYF
TGTGCCAGCAGTGAATTGGGGGGGGACCTCACAGATACGCAGTATTTT
>.|15|TRBJ2-3|.|TRBV7-9
CASSSWTLRTDTQYF
TGTGCCAGCAGCTCATGGACACTCCGCACAGATACGCAGTATTTT
>.|16|TRBJ2-3|.|TRBV5-1
CASSFSGQMNQDTQYF
TGCGCCAGCAGCTTTTCAGGGCAGATGAACCAAGATACGCAGTATTTT
>TRBD1|17|TRBJ2-1|few|TRBV28
CASGTGPGGPRRSSQFF
TGTGCCAGCGGGACCGGACCAGGGGGCCCTCGACGCAGCTCGCAGTTCTTC